This passage covers 28 T cell receptor beta chains from one sample sequenced in a study of cytomegalovirus exposure and HLA in healthy donors. A multiplex PCR was run with 60 Vbeta primers and 13 Jbeta primers. Clones were read by immunoSEQ multiplex PCR, and TCRdb kept only the in-frame ones, dropping some. The data hold 170,000 or so clones, with roughly 83% observed a single time. The sample comprised PBMCs. The receptors were sampled from a boy under 10 years old in good health and CMV-seronegative.

This clone appeared once. The chain has TRBV19 and TRBJ2-2; D gene uncertain. The CDR3 totals 14 residues. Germline V gene lookup returns CDR1 LNHDA and CDR2 SQIVND (reference sequence). Trimming pared 3 bases from V and 1 base from J, leaving 6 bases between. The CDR3 is CASSIFRNTGELFF. The CDR3 DNA follows: TGTGCCAGTAGTATTTTCCGGAACACCGGGGAGCTGTTTTTT.

The rearrangement joins TRBV7-9 to TRBJ1-1, with D unresolved. The CDR3 runs to 16 residues. V lost 2 bases and J lost 7, with 20 bases in between. The germline V gene has CDR1 SEHNR and CDR2 FQNEAQ (reference sequence). The CDR3: CASSLRLREVKDEAFF. The CDR3 nucleotides are TGTGCCAGCAGCTTACGCCTCCGAGAGGTAAAGGATGAAGCTTTCTTT.

The V call is TRBV27, the J call TRBJ2-1; 8 bases align to TRBD2. The CDR3 runs 16 residues. Germline loops: CDR1 MNHEY, CDR2 SMNVEV (reference sequence). J was trimmed by 2 bases and V by 4 bases; bases with no gene match: 7. In DNA form, the CDR3 reads TGTGCCAGCAGTTCCGAGACTAGCGCGGCCTACAATGAGCAGTTCTTC. Encoded protein: CASSSETSAAYNEQFF.

The rearrangement joins TRBV9 to TRBJ2-1, with D perhaps TRBD2 (5 bases). Trimming pared 4 bases from V and 6 bases from J, leaving 14 bases between. CDR1 and CDR2 from the germline V gene are SGDLS and YYNGEE. The length of the CDR3 is 14 residues. CDR3 DNA: TGTGCCAGCAGCTCTTCCTTGAGGGCCAATGAGCAGTTCTTC. It codes for CASSSSLRANEQFF.

This rearrangement joins TRBV2 to TRBJ2-2; D uncertain. V was pared by 2 bases and J by 3 bases, with 10 bases between. In germline, CDR1 is SNHLY, CDR2 FYNNEI. This CDR3 region has 15 residues. DNA for the CDR3: TGTGCCAGCAGTGAATTGGGCCATTACACCGGGGAGCTGTTTTTT. It encodes CASSELGHYTGELFF.

The chain uses TRBV2 and TRBJ2-5; 10 nucleotides match TRBD1. Near its end, the DNA agrees better with TRBJ2-7, so the J call may be wrong. Germline V gene data show CDR1 as SNHLY and CDR2 as FYNNEI. The CDR3 totals 14 residues. CDR3 region: CASRLTGGLGEQYF. The DNA for the CDR3 is TGTGCCAGCAGATTGACAGGGGGCCTGGGCGAGCAGTACTTC.

The V call is TRBV7-9, the J call TRBJ2-5, with TRBD2 identical over 9 bases. The germline V gene encodes CDR1 SEHNR and CDR2 FQNEAQ (reference sequence). This CDR3 region has 17 residues. After removal of 7 bases from V and 4 bases from J, the junction contained 16 bases not matched to a gene. The CDR3 sequence: CASNGGGLGLAVETQYF. The CDR3 bases are TGTGCCAGCAACGGAGGAGGCTTGGGACTAGCAGTAGAGACCCAGTACTTC. Full variable domain (remainder filled in from reference TRBV7-9 and TRBJ2-5): DTGVSQNPRHKITKRGQNVTFRCDPISEHNRLYWYRQTLGQGPEFLTYFQNEAQLEKSRLLSDRFSAERPKGSFSTLEIQRTEQGDSAMYLCASNGGGLGLAVETQYFGPGTRLLVL.

The chain couples TRBV28 to TRBJ1-1, with D possibly matching TRBD1 (5 bases). Between the trimmed V and J ends, which lost 7 bases and 4 bases, there was a span of 22 bases. Germline V gives CDR1 MDHEN, CDR2 SYDVKM. The CDR3 is 16 residues long. The CDR3 DNA is TGTGCCAGCACCACCCTAAAGTGGGGGGAAAGCACTGAAGCTTTCTTT. Its protein is CASTTLKWGESTEAFF.

The chain is built from TRBV6-1 and TRBJ1-6, with 7 nucleotides matching TRBD1. Germline values: CDR1 MNHNS, CDR2 SASEGT. There are 15 residues in the CDR3. Trimming took 7 bases from V and 8 from J; bases not matched to a gene: 11. CDR3 amino acids: CASTWTGRIDSPLHF. The CDR3 DNA sequence: TGTGCCAGCACCTGGACAGGCCGTATTGATTCACCCCTCCACTTT.

This chain joins TRBV9 and TRBJ1-1; 7 nucleotides match TRBD1. V lost 4 bases, J lost 1 base, and 10 bases stayed unmatched. The CDR3 consists of 16 residues. Germline loops: CDR1 SGDLS, CDR2 YYNGEE. CDR3 coding DNA: TGTGCCAGCAGCCCCATCAGGGGGGCGAAGAACACTGAAGCTTTCTTT. Encoded protein: CASSPIRGAKNTEAFF.

This chain connects TRBV9 to TRBJ2-7, with TRBD2 matching over 13 bases. Germline V gene data show CDR1 as SGDLS and CDR2 as YYNGEE. The CDR3 is 17 residues long. J lost 1 base, V lost 2 bases, and 6 bases had no gene match. CDR3 sequence: CASSVGLAGAVSYEQYF. The CDR3 coding sequence is TGTGCCAGCAGCGTCGGACTAGCGGGAGCGGTATCCTACGAGCAGTACTTC.

The J gene is TRBJ2-1, the V gene TRBV7-8; TRBD2 matches 9 bases. The CDR3 loop spans 19 amino acids. Unmatched junction bases numbered 12, after V lost 1 base and J lost 2 bases. CDR1 and CDR2 from the germline V gene are SGHVS and FQNEAQ. The CDR3 is CASSLEPAGGLFPYNEQFF. The CDR3, as DNA: TGTGCCAGCAGCTTAGAGCCAGCGGGAGGCCTCTTCCCCTACAATGAGCAGTTCTTC.

A few counts support this clone. The genes are TRBV9 and TRBJ2-1; TRBD2 matches at 8 bases. V dropped 0 bases and J dropped 9; count of bases not matched to a gene: 8. Germline CDR1 SGDLS, CDR2 YYNGEE. This CDR3 is 15 amino acids long. The CDR3 DNA follows: TGTGCCAGCAGCGTAGGCGGGAGGATGGTAAGTGAGCAGTTCTTC. Translating gives CASSVGGRMVSEQFF.

The chain joins TRBV18 to TRBJ2-7; 8 bases agree with TRBD2. Trimming removed 3 bases from V and 7 bases from J; junction bases left unmatched: 14. Per the germline V gene, CDR1 is KGHSH and CDR2 is LQKENI. The CDR3 runs 16 residues. The CDR3 spells CASSPEVMSGGREQYF. CDR3 bases: TGTGCCAGCTCACCGGAGGTCATGAGCGGGGGCCGAGAGCAGTACTTC.

This chain connects TRBV28 to TRBJ2-7; D is unclear. This CDR3 is 10 amino acids long. Trimming pared 8 bases from V and 2 bases from J, leaving 4 bases between. The germline gives CDR1 MDHEN, CDR2 SYDVKM. The CDR3: CASGPYEQYF. In DNA, the CDR3 is TGTGCCAGCGGCCCCTACGAGCAGTACTTC.

The sample holds one count of this clone. CDR3 protein: CASSARDREGKTQYF. As DNA, the CDR3 is TGTGCCAGCAGCGCCCGGGACAGGGAAGGAAAGACCCAGTACTTC. This rearrangement joins TRBV5-4 to TRBJ2-5; 9 nucleotides line up with TRBD1. V shed 4 bases and J 6 bases; nucleotides not matched to a gene: 10. This CDR3 has 15 amino acids. The V gene's germline CDR1 is SGHNT and CDR2 YYREEE (reference sequence).

This clone was counted between two and nine times. The rearrangement links TRBV23-1 to TRBJ2-1, with 7 bases lining up with TRBD2. TRBV23-1 is placed among ORFs of uncertain function. The CDR3 sequence is 14 residues long. Trimming took 2 bases from V and 8 from J; bases not matched to a gene: 6. In DNA, the CDR3 is TGCGCCAGCAGTCAAGCGGGAGTTAGCGATGAGCAGTTCTTC. Translating it yields CASSQAGVSDEQFF.

The chain joins TRBV11-2 to TRBJ2-7; D is uncertain. This CDR3 comprises 15 residues. V dropped 0 bases and J dropped 2 bases, with 11 bases sitting between them. Germline loops: CDR1 SGHAT, CDR2 FQNNGV. The CDR3 loop reads CASSLDLGSPYEQYF. DNA of the CDR3: TGTGCCAGCAGCTTAGATCTGGGCAGTCCCTACGAGCAGTACTTC.

This chain joins TRBV4-1 and TRBJ2-1; 7 bases are shared with TRBD2. The ends lost 4 bases at V and 1 base at J; junction bases unmatched: 4. The germline V gene encodes CDR1 MGHRA and CDR2 YSYEKL. The CDR3 contains 15 residues. CDR3 sequence reads: CASSRPSGSYNEQFF. DNA of the CDR3: TGCGCCAGCAGCCGCCCTAGCGGTTCCTACAATGAGCAGTTCTTC.

This clone was detected a few times. The V and J genes are TRBV7-9 and TRBJ2-1; TRBD2 agrees at 8 bases. This CDR3 comprises 16 residues. Germline CDR1 reads SEHNR; CDR2 reads FQNEAQ (reference sequence). J was trimmed by 5 bases and V by 2 bases; bases with no gene match: 8. The CDR3 region has the DNA TGTGCCAGCAGCTTAATTGTCGGTAGCGGGGACAATGAGCAGTTCTTC. Translating it yields CASSLIVGSGDNEQFF.

The chain links TRBV4-1 to TRBJ2-3; 13 bases align to TRBD2. The CDR3 consists of 19 residues. V lost 1 base and J lost 4; bases outside the gene matches: 11. CDR1 and CDR2 (germline): MGHRA, YSYEKL. Here the CDR3 reads CASSQVRETSGRWADTQYF. DNA for the CDR3: TGCGCCAGCAGCCAAGTTAGAGAGACTAGCGGGAGGTGGGCAGATACGCAGTATTTT.

The chain has TRBV6-5 and TRBJ1-2; TRBD1 might be the D (6 bases). Deletions cut 6 bases from V and 3 bases from J, with 14 bases between. Per germline, CDR1 MNHEY and CDR2 SVGAGI. This CDR3 contains 14 residues. The CDR3 region is CASRRGREDYGYTF. As DNA, the CDR3 is TGTGCCAGCAGGCGGGGGCGCGAGGACTATGGCTACACCTTC.

This rearrangement joins TRBV6-5 to TRBJ2-1; 9 bases agree with TRBD2. Trimming took 2 bases from V and 4 from J; bases not matched to a gene: 6. Per germline, CDR1 MNHEY and CDR2 SVGAGI. The CDR3 is 16 amino acids. As DNA, the CDR3 is TGTGCCAGCAGTTACATACGTCTAGCGGGGTACAATGAGCAGTTCTTC. Translation: CASSYIRLAGYNEQFF.

The gene calls are TRBV27 and TRBJ1-1; D ambiguous. Germline values: CDR1 MNHEY, CDR2 SMNVEV (reference sequence). V was pared by 0 bases and J by 0 bases, with 8 bases between. The CDR3 length is 15 residues. The CDR3 here is CASSLSQKMNTEAFF. Written as DNA, the CDR3 is TGTGCCAGCAGTTTATCGCAGAAGATGAACACTGAAGCTTTCTTT.

The chain combines TRBV2 with TRBJ1-2; 8 bases agree with TRBD1. Germline loops: CDR1 SNHLY, CDR2 FYNNEI. The J segment lost 5 bases and the V segment lost 1 base, leaving 3 bases of the junction unmatched. This CDR3 spans 14 amino acids. As DNA, the CDR3 is TGTGCCAGCAGTGAAGAGGACAGGGTATATGGCTACACCTTC. It codes for CASSEEDRVYGYTF.

This clone appeared a single time. The chain recombines TRBV6-4 with TRBJ2-7; 10 bases are a match to TRBD1. The CDR3 spans 17 residues. J lost 3 bases, V lost 6 bases, and 14 bases had no gene match. Per germline, CDR1 MRHNA and CDR2 SNTAGT. CDR3 nucleotide sequence: TGTGCCAGCAGACACCGTTCTCAGACAGGGGGCGTCTACGAGCAGTACTTC. It yields the protein CASRHRSQTGGVYEQYF.

The V and J genes are TRBV10-3 and TRBJ2-1; 7 positions match TRBD2. V gave up 4 bases and J gave up 2 bases; unmatched junction bases: 5. CDR3 size: 15 residues. The V gene's germline CDR1 is ENHRY and CDR2 SYGVKD. This CDR3 is CAISGEGVTYNEQFF. The DNA of the CDR3 is TGTGCCATCAGTGGGGAGGGTGTCACCTACAATGAGCAGTTCTTC.

The chain combines TRBV21-1 with TRBJ2-5; whether TRBD1, the table's D call, matches the DNA was not checked. TRBV21-1 is assigned pseudogene status. This CDR3 has 15 amino acids. Here the CDR3 reads CASSKAWTAQETQYF. The CDR3 DNA reads as TGTGCCAGCAGCAAAGCCTGGACAGCTCAAGAGACCCAGTACTTC.